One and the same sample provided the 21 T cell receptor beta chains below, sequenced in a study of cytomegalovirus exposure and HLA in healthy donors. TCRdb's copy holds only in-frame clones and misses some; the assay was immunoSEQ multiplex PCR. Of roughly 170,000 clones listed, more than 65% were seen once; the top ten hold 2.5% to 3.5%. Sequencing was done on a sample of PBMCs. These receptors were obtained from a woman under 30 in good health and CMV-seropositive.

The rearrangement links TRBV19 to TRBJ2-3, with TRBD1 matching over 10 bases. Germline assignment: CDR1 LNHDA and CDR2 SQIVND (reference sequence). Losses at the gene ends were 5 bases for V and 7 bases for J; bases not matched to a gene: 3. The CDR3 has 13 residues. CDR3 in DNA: TGTGCCAGTAGTGGGGGACAGGGGAATACGCAGTATTTT. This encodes CASSGGQGNTQYF.

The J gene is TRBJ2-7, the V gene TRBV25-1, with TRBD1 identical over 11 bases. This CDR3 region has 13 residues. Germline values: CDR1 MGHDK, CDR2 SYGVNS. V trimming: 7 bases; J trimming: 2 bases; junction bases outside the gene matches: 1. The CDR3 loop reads CASTGQGAYEQYF. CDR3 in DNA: TGTGCCAGCACGGGACAGGGGGCCTACGAGCAGTACTTC.

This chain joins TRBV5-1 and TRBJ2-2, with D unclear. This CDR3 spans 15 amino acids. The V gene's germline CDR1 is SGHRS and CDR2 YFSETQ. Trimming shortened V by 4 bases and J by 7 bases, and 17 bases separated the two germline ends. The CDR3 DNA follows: TGCGCCAGCAGCGCTTTATTATCAGTTTTCGGGGAGCTGTTTTTT. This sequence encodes CASSALLSVFGELFF.

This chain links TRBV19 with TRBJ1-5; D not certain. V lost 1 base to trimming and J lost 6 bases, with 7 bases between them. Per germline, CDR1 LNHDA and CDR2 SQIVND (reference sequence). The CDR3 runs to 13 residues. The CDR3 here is CASSIAPGQPQHF. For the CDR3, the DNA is TGTGCCAGTAGTATAGCTCCCGGTCAGCCCCAGCATTTT.

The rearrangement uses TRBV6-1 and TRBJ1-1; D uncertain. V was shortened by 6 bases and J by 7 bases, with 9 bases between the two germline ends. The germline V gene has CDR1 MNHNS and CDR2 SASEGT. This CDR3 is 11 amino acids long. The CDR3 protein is CASRYGSEAFF. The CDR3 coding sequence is TGTGCCAGCAGATACGGGAGTGAAGCTTTCTTT.

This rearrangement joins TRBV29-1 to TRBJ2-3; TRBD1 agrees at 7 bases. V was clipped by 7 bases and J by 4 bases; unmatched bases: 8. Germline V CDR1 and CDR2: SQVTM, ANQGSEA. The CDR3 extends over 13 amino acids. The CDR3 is CSAPDRSADTQYF. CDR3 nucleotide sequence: TGCAGCGCTCCGGACAGGTCCGCAGATACGCAGTATTTT.

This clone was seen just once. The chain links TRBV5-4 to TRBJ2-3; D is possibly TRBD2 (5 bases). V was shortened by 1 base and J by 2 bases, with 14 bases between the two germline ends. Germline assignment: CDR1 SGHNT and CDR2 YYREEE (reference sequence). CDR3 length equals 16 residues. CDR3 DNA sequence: TGTGCCAGCAGCTTGCGACGGGGATCGCCCACAGATACGCAGTATTTT. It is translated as CASSLRRGSPTDTQYF.

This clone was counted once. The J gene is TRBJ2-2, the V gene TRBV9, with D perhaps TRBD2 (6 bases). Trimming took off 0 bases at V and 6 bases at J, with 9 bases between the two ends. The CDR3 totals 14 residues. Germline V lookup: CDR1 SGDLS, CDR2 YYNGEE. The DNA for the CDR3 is TGTGCCAGCAGCGTAGGTGGGGGGTCCGGGGAGCTGTTTTTT. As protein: CASSVGGGSGELFF.

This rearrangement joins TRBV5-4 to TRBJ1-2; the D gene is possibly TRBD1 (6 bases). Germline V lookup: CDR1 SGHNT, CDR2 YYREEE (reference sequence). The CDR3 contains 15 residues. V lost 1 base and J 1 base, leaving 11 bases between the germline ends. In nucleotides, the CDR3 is TGTGCCAGCAGCTTGCGGTTACAGGGTAACTATGGCTACACCTTC. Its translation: CASSLRLQGNYGYTF.

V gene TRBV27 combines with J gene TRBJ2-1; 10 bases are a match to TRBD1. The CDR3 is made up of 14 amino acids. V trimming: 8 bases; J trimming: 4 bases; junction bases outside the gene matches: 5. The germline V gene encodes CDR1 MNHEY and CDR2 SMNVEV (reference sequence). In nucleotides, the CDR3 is TGTGCCAGCGGGGGGGGACAGGGGTACAATGAGCAGTTCTTC. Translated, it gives CASGGGQGYNEQFF.

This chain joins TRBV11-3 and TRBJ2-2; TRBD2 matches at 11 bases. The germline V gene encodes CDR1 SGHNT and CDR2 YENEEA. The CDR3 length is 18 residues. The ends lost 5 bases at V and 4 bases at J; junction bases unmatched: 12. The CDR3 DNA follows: TGTGCCAGCAGCCATAGCGGGGGGGCCGCCCAGCTCACCGGGGAGCTGTTTTTT. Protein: CASSHSGGAAQLTGELFF.

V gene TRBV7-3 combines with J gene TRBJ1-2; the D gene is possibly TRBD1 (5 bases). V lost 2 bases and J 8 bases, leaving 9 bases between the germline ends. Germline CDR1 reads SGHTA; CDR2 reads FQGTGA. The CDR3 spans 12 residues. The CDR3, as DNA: TGTGCCAGCAGCTTAGGACACGGGGGCTACACCTTC. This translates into CASSLGHGGYTF. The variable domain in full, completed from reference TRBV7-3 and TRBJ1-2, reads GAGVSQTPSNKVTEKGKYVELRCDPISGHTALYWYRQSLGQGPEFLIYFQGTGAADDSGLPNDRFFAVRPEGSVSTLKIQRTERGDSAVYLCASSLGHGGYTFGSGTRLTVV.

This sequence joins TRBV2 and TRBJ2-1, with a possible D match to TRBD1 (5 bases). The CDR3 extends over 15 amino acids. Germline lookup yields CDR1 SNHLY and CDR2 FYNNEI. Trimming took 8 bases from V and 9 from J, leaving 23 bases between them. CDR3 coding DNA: TGTGCCAGCGTCTCTTGGCAGGGCGGAGATAGTGAGCAGTTCTTC. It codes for CASVSWQGGDSEQFF.

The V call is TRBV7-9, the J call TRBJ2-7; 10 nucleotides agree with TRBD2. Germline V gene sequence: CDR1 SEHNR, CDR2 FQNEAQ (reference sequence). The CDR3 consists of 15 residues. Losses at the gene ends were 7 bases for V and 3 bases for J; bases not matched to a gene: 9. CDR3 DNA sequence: TGTGCCAGCACCAGCGGGCTAGCGGGGGACTACGAGCAGTACTTC. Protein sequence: CASTSGLAGDYEQYF.

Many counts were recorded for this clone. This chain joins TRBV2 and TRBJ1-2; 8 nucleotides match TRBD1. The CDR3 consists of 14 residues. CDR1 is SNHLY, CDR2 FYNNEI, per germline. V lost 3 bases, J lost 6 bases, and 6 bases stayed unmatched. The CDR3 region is CASSDRRTGNGYTF. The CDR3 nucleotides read TGTGCCAGCAGTGATAGGAGGACAGGGAATGGCTACACCTTC.

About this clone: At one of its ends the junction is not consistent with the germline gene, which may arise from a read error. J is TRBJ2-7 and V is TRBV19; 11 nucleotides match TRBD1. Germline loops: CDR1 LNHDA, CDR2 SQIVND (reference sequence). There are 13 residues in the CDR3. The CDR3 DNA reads TGTGCCAGTAGTGTGACACCGGGACAGGGGGAACACTTC. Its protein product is CASSVTPGQGEHF. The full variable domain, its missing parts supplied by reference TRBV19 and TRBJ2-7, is DGGITQSPKYLFRKEGQNVTLSCEQNLNHDAMYWYRQDPGQGLRLIYYSQIVNDFQKGDIAEGYSVSREKKESFPLTVTSAQKNPTAFYLCASSVTPGQGEHFGPGTRLTVT.

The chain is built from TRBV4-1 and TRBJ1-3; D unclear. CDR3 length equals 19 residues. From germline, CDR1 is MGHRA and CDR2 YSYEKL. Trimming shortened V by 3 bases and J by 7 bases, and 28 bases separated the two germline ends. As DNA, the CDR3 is TGCGCCAGCAGCCACCTCCCCGATGACGTTTACGCGACACGTAACACCATATATTTT. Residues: CASSHLPDDVYATRNTIYF.

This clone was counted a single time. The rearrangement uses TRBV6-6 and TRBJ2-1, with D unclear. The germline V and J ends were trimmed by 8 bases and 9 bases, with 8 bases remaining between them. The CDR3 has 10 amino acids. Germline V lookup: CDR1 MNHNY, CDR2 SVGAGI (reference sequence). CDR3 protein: CASRSGEQFF. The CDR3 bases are TGTGCCAGCCGTAGTGGTGAGCAGTTCTTC.

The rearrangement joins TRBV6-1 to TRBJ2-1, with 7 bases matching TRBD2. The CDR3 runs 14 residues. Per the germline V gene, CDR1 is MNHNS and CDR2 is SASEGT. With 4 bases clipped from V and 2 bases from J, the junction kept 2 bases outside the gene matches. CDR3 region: CASSAAGAYNEQFF. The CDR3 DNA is TGTGCCAGCAGTGCTGCGGGGGCCTACAATGAGCAGTTCTTC.

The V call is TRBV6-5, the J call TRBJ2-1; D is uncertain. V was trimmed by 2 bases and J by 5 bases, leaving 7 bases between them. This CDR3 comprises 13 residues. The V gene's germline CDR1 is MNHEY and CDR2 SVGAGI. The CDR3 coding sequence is TGTGCCAGCAGTTACGTCCAAAACAATGAGCAGTTCTTC. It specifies CASSYVQNNEQFF.

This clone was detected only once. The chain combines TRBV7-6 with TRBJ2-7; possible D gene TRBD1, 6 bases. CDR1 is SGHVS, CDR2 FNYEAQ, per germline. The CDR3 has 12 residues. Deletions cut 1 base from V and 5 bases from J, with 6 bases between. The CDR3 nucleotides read TGTGCCAGCAGCTTAGACAGGGACGAGCAGTACTTC. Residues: CASSLDRDEQYF. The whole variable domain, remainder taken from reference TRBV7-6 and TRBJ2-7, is GAGVSQSPRYKVTKRGQDVALRCDPISGHVSLYWYRQALGQGPEFLTYFNYEAQQDKSGLPNDRFSAERPEGSISTLTIQRTEQRDSAMYRCASSLDRDEQYFGPGTRLTVT.